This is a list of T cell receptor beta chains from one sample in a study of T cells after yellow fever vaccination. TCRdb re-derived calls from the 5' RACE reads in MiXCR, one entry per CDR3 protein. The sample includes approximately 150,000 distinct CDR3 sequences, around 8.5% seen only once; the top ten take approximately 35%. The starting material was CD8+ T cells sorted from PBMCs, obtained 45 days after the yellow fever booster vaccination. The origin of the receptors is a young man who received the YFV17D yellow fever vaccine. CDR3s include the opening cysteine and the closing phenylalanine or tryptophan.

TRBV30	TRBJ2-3	CAWSVVGAADTQYF
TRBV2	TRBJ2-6	CASSEPTGPGANVLTF
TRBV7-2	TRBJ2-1	CASSLLEVGGGAHEQFF
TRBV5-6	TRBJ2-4	CASSLGETGGIQYF
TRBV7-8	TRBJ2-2	CASSLDPSQGSNTGELFF
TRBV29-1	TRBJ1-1	CSVDPGNTEAFF
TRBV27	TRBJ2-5	CASSLGWGKETQYF
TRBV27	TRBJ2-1	CASSLGSVAEQFF
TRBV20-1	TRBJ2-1	CSARATGASYNEQFF
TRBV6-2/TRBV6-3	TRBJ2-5	CASSYPEGRRYQETQYF
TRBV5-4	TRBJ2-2	CASSSGLAGELFF
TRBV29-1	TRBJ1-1	CSGRTANTEAFF
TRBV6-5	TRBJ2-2	CASSYSQLGMGGTGELFF
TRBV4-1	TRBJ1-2	CASSQQLGSGVRGGYTF
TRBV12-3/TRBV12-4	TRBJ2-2	CASSRFGLAGVAGELFF
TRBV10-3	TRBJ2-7	CAISGGGSLSYEQYF
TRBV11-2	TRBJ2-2	CASSLGFQRAGELFF
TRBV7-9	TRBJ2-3	CASSLEYAGTDTQYF
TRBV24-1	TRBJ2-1	CATSETSGVSSYNEQFF
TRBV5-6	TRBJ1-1	CASSSPGGYTEAFF
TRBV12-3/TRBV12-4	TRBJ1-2	CASSPLAMGGSYGYTF
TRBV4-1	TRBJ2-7	CASSHKGGYEQYF
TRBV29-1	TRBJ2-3	CSVEDSAKRTDTQYF
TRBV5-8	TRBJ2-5	CASSSWTEQETQYF
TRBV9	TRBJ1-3	CASSPGPFSGNTIYF
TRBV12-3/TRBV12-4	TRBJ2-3	CASSFNSGLGSSTDTQYF
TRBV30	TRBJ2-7	CAWARGAGSEQYF
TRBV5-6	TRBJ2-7	CASSLGDSHYEQYF
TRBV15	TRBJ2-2	CATSRGGTETGELFF
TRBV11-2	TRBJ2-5	CASSSHLAGVETQYF
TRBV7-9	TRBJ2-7	CASSPYYEQYF
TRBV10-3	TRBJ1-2	CAISEYQGVYGYTF
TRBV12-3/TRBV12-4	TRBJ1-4	CASGLRGTGGEKLFF
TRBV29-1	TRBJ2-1	CSVQLADRVADEQFF
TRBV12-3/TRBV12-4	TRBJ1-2	CASSPNLGYGYTF
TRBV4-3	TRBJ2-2	CASSQEGTGSIGELFF
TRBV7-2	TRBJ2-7	CASSLDRDIWEVGEQYF
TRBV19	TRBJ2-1	CASSIGNEQFF
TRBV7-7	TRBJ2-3	CASSLEYLGTHTDTQYF
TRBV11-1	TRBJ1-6	CASSHSGRRFSPLHF
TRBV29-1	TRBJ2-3	CSVDSGTGGTQYF
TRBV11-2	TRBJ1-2	CASSLAPKGHAGGYGYTF
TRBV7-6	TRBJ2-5	CASSLGLTPETQYF
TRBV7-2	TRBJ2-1	CASSLVPDSYNEQFF
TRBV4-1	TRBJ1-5	CASSQPQGPSNQPQHF
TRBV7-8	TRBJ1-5	CASSRESLLGNQPQHF
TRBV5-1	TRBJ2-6	CASSLVAPSGSGANVLTF
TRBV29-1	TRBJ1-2	CSVKDRNYGYTF
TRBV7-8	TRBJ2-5	CASSLSRGAQETQYF
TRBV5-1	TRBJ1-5	CASSLGEDINQPQHF
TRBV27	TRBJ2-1	CASRLTPSGGHNEQFF
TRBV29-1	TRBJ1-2	CSAEEADWRGYTF
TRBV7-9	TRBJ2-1	CASSLKERGTNEQFF